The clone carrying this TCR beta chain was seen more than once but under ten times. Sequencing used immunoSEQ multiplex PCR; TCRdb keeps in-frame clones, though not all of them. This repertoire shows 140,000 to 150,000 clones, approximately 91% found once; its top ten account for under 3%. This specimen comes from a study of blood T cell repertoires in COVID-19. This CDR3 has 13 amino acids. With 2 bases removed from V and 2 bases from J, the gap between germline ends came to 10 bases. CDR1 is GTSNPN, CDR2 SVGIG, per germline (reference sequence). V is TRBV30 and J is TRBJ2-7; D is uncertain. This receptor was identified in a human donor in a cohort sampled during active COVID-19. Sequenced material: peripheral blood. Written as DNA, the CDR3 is TGTGCCTGGAGTCCTTCCGTAGCCTACGAGCAGTACTTC. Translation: CAWSPSVAYEQYF.